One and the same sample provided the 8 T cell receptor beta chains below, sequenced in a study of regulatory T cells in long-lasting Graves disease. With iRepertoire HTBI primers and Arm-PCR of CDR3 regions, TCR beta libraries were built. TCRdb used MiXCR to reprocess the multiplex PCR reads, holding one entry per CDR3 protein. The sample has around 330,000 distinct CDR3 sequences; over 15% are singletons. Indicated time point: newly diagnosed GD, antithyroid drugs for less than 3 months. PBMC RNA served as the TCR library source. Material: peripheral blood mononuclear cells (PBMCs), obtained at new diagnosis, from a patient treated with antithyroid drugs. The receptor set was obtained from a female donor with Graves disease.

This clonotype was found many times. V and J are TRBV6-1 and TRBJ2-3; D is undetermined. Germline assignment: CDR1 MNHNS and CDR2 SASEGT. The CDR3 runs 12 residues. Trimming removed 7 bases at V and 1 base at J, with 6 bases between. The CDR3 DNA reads TGTGCCAGCATCGCTGGCACAGATACGCAGTATTTT. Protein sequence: CASIAGTDTQYF.

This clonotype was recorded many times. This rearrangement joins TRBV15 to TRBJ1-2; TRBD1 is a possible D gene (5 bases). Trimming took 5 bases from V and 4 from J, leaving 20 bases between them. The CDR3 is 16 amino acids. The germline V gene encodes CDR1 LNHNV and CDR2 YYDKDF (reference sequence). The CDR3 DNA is TGTGCCACCAGCCGAGGTCCGTCGGGGGGGGGCTATGGCTACACCTTC. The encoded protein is CATSRGPSGGGYGYTF.

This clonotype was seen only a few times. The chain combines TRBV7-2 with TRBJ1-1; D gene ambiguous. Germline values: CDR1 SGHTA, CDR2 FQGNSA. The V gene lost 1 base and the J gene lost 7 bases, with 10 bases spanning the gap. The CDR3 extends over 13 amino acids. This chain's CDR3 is CASSLVVIREAFF. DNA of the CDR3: TGTGCCAGCAGCTTAGTGGTGATACGTGAAGCTTTCTTT.

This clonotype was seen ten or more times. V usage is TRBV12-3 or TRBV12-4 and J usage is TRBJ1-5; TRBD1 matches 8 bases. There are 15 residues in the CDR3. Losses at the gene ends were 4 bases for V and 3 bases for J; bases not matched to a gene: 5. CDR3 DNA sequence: TGTGCCAGCAGTTCGCCGGGACAGGCCAATCAGCCCCAGCATTTT. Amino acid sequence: CASSSPGQANQPQHF.

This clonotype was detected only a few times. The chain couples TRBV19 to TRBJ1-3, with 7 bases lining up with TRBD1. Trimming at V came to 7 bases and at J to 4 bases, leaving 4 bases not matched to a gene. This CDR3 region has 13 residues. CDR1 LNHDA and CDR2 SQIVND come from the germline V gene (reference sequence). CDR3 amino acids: CASTPGQGNTIYF. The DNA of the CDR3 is TGTGCCAGTACCCCGGGACAGGGAAACACCATATATTTT.

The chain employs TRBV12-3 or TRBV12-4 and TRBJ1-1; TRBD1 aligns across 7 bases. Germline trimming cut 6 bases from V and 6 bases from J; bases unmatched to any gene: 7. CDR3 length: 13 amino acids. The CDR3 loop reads CASSQGGTAEAFF. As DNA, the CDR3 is TGTGCCAGCAGCCAGGGGGGGACGGCTGAAGCTTTCTTT.

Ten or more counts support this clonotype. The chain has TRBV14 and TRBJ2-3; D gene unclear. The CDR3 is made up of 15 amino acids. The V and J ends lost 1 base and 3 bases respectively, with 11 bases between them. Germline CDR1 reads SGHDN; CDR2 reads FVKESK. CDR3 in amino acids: CASSQAIAPTDTQYF. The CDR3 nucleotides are TGTGCCAGCAGCCAAGCCATAGCACCGACAGATACGCAGTATTTT.

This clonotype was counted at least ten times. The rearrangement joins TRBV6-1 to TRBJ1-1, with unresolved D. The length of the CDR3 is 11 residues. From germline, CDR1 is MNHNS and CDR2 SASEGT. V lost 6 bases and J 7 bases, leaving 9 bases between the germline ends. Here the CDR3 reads CASRNPHEAFF. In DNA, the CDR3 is TGTGCCAGCAGAAACCCTCATGAAGCTTTCTTT.